This T cell receptor beta chain was captured in a study of blood T cell repertoires in COVID-19. Study as a whole: PBMCs, B-cell-depleted T cells, or T cells were the source of the cDNA or gDNA that made up the material.

The CDR3 consists of 15 residues. Germline V gives CDR1 LGHNA, CDR2 YSLEER. J lost 5 bases, V lost 1 base, and 7 bases had no gene match. In the authors' methods: It was from reference gene primer amplification that nucleated cell counts were estimated. Repertoires were generated with immunoSEQ multiplex PCR, while TCRdb's copy carries only in-frame clones and drops some. Clone size and V and J calls were adopted from that table, with D and trimming inferred from the DNA. Among a few hundred thousand clones listed, 88% were seen once. What was sequenced was peripheral blood. J is TRBJ2-7 and V is TRBV4-3; 8 bases match TRBD1. This receptor was taken from a woman aged 40-49 years who had recovered from COVID-19. The CDR3 coding sequence is TGCGCCAGCAGCCAAGCTTGGGCAGGGGGCCACGAGCAGTACTTC. It codes for CASSQAWAGGHEQYF.